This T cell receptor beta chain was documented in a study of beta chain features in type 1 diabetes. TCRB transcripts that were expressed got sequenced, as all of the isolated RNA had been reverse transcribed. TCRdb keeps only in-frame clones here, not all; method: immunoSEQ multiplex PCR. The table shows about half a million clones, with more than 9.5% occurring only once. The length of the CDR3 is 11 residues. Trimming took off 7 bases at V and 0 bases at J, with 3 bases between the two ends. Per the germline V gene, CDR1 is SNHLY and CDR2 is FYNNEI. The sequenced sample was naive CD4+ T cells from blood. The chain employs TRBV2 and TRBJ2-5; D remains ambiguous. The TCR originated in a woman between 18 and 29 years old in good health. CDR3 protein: CASMYQETQYF. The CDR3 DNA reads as TGTGCCAGCATGTACCAAGAGACCCAGTACTTC.